Below, 16 T cell receptor beta chains from the same sample are listed, as sequenced in a study of technical replicates of blood from a few donors. TCRdb keeps only in-frame clones here, not all; method: immunoSEQ multiplex PCR. The data show about 97,000 clones, less than 95% seen once. Sequencing used T cells isolated from PBMCs. Receptors were obtained from a human donor in good health.

This chain uses TRBV9 with TRBJ2-7, with a weak D call TRBD1 (6 bases). This CDR3 has 16 residues. CDR1 and CDR2 from the germline V gene are SGDLS and YYNGEE. V shed 3 bases and J shed 4 bases, with 20 bases lying between them. The CDR3 reads CASSAPRETGDYEQYF. As DNA, the CDR3 is TGTGCCAGCAGCGCCCCCCGTGAGACAGGCGATTACGAGCAGTACTTC.

The rearrangement joins TRBV2 to TRBJ1-5; TRBD1 might be the D (6 bases). The CDR3 sequence is 14 residues long. Germline CDR1 reads SNHLY; CDR2 reads FYNNEI. Trimming stripped 8 bases from V and 6 bases from J, with 17 bases between. DNA for the CDR3: TGTGCCAGCTCCGGGTCAGGGGTCGGTCAGCCCCAGCATTTT. Translating gives CASSGSGVGQPQHF.

The chain has TRBV19 and TRBJ1-2; tentatively, D is TRBD1 (6 bases). The CDR3 consists of 16 residues. V was trimmed by 5 bases and J by 5 bases, leaving 21 bases between them. CDR1 and CDR2 (germline): LNHDA, SQIVND (reference sequence). CDR3 nucleotide sequence: TGTGCCAGTAGTCGGGACACCGAAGCCTCGGATTATGGCTACACCTTC. Amino acids: CASSRDTEASDYGYTF.

The V and J genes are TRBV10-3 and TRBJ2-7; D is perhaps TRBD1 (6 bases). CDR3 length: 15 residues. V lost 5 bases to trimming and J lost 2 bases, with 16 bases between them. Germline lookup yields CDR1 ENHRY and CDR2 SYGVKD. The CDR3 nucleotides read TGTGCCATCAGTATTACCGGGACAAACGCCTACGAGCAGTACTTC. Its protein is CAISITGTNAYEQYF.

The chain couples TRBV11-3 to TRBJ2-2; D unclear. The CDR3 runs 12 residues. V lost 6 bases, J lost 2 bases, and 4 bases lay in between. CDR1 is SGHNT and CDR2 is YENEEA in the germline V gene. The CDR3 nucleotides are TGTGCCAGCAGTCCTAACACCGGGGAGCTGTTTTTT. This translates into CASSPNTGELFF.

The DNA for the CDR3 is TGCAGCGTGCTAGAATTATATAGCGGTATAATCGATGAGCAGTTCTTC. It is translated as CSVLELYSGIIDEQFF. This rearrangement joins TRBV29-1 to TRBJ2-1; D may be TRBD2 (6 bases). This CDR3 has 16 residues. V was pared by 6 bases and J by 8 bases, with 26 bases between. CDR1 SQVTM and CDR2 ANQGSEA come from the germline V gene.

The chain carries TRBV29-1 and TRBJ2-7, with 7 nucleotides matching TRBD2. The J segment lost 1 base and the V segment lost 3 bases, leaving 6 bases of the junction unmatched. Germline CDR1 is SQVTM and CDR2 is ANQGSEA. The length of the CDR3 is 14 residues. CDR3 nucleotides: TGCAGCGTTGATAGCGGGTTCGGGTCCTACGAGCAGTACTTC. It encodes CSVDSGFGSYEQYF.

The chain carries TRBV5-4 and TRBJ2-2; 13 positions agree with TRBD2. The CDR3 runs 18 residues. The V gene's germline CDR1 is SGHNT and CDR2 YYREEE (reference sequence). The trim removed 5 bases at V and 4 bases at J, leaving 11 bases unmatched. In nucleotides, the CDR3 is TGTGCCAGCAGTCGAGGACTAGCGGGAGAGAGGGGCACCGGGGAGCTGTTTTTT. It yields the protein CASSRGLAGERGTGELFF. Together with reference TRBV5-4 and TRBJ2-2, the CDR3 gives the full variable domain: ETGVTQSPTHLIKTRGQQVTLRCSSQSGHNTVSWYQQALGQGPQFIFQYYREEENGRGNFPPRFSGLQFPNYSSELNVNALELDDSALYLCASSRGLAGERGTGELFFGEGSRLTVL.

The chain employs TRBV27 and TRBJ1-4, with a weak D call TRBD1 (6 bases). This CDR3 region has 15 residues. Per the germline V gene, CDR1 is MNHEY and CDR2 is SMNVEV (reference sequence). V gave up 6 bases and J gave up 8 bases, with 19 bases separating them. Written as DNA, the CDR3 is TGTGCCAGCAGGCACGACCACAGGGAGCGGGAAAAACTGTTTTTT. The encoded protein is CASRHDHREREKLFF.

The CDR3 protein is CASSGDRGSTNEKLFF. CDR3 in DNA: TGTGCCAGCAGTGGAGACAGGGGTTCAACTAATGAAAAACTGTTTTTT. The chain joins TRBV6-1 to TRBJ1-4; 8 bases match TRBD1. The germline gives CDR1 MNHNS, CDR2 SASEGT. The CDR3 sequence is 16 residues long. V shed 4 bases, J shed 0 bases, and the junction held 4 bases outside the gene matches.

CDR3 protein: CASSLSGRGTDTQYF. In DNA, the CDR3 is TGTGCCAGCAGTTTATCAGGGCGGGGCACAGATACGCAGTATTTT. The V call is TRBV27, the J call TRBJ2-3, with D maybe TRBD2 (5 bases). Trimming shortened V by 0 bases and J by 1 base, and 8 bases separated the two germline ends. CDR3 length: 15 amino acids. Germline lookup yields CDR1 MNHEY and CDR2 SMNVEV (reference sequence).

The CDR3 nucleotides are TGTGCCAGCAGTGGACTAGCGGTCTACGAGCAGTACTTC. Amino acid sequence: CASSGLAVYEQYF. The chain employs TRBV6-1 and TRBJ2-7; 9 nucleotides match TRBD2. Germline lookup yields CDR1 MNHNS and CDR2 SASEGT. The V gene end was trimmed by 4 bases and the J gene end by 3 bases; junction bases not matched to a gene: 1. The CDR3 contains 13 residues.

CDR3 sequence: CAWTQLAGVKEQFF. The CDR3 coding sequence is TGTGCCTGGACCCAACTAGCGGGAGTTAAGGAGCAGTTCTTC. The chain uses TRBV30 and TRBJ2-1; 11 positions agree with TRBD2. CDR1 is GTSNPN, CDR2 SVGIG, per germline (reference sequence). The CDR3 spans 14 residues. The J segment lost 10 bases and the V segment lost 4 bases, leaving 9 bases of the junction unmatched.

This clone was counted only a few times. The J gene is TRBJ1-1, the V gene TRBV25-1; D might be TRBD1 (6 bases). Germline lookup yields CDR1 MGHDK and CDR2 SYGVNS. CDR3 length: 14 residues. Trimming pared 6 bases from V and 2 bases from J, leaving 13 bases between. DNA for the CDR3: TGTGCCAGCAGGAGATACAGGGACAACACTGAAGCTTTCTTT. Protein: CASRRYRDNTEAFF.

The J gene is TRBJ1-1, the V gene TRBV10-1; 8 bases fit TRBD1. The V gene's germline CDR1 is WNHNN and CDR2 SYGVQD (reference sequence). This CDR3 region has 12 residues. V lost 9 bases, J lost 4 bases, and 4 bases stayed unmatched. The CDR3 coding sequence is TGCGCCAGTATTCAGGGGGCCACTGAAGCTTTCTTT. It codes for CASIQGATEAFF.

This sequence joins TRBV7-8 and TRBJ2-3, with D tentatively TRBD2 (5 bases). There are 13 residues in the CDR3. The germline V gene encodes CDR1 SGHVS and CDR2 FQNEAQ. The V end was cut by 0 bases, the J end by 6 bases, with 7 bases between. The CDR3 DNA reads as TGTGCCAGCAGCTTAGCCCCGGGGGATACGCAGTATTTT. This encodes CASSLAPGDTQYF.